This T cell receptor (beta chain) is from a study of OX40 agonist ivuxolimab in advanced cancers. Whole-study context: Patients in dose escalation had liver, melanoma, kidney or head and neck cancers. Three dose-escalation patients had partial responses: one with hepatocellular carcinoma and two with cutaneous melanoma. Whole-study results and caveats: Antigen specificity remained undetermined for the expanded peripheral T cells. Expanded clones tended on average to be more numerous among CD8+ T cells than CD4+.

Sequenced by immunoSEQ multiplex PCR; TCRdb stores in-frame clones only, minus some. The data show just under 95,000 clones, with about nine tenths seen just once and approximately 0.3% held by the top ten. For this clone: The antigen remains unidentified.

Germline assignment: CDR1 SGHNT and CDR2 YYREEE (reference sequence). The CDR3 is 14 residues long. V trimming: 5 bases; J trimming: 6 bases; junction bases outside the gene matches: 5. This clonotype originated in an adult with an advanced solid tumor such as melanoma, head and neck, liver or kidney cancer. Sequencing used CD4+ or CD8+ T cells sorted from blood, obtained in a trial of the OX40 agonist ivuxolimab. The chain recombines TRBV5-4 with TRBJ1-2; 12 bases are a match to TRBD1. CDR3 in amino acids: CASRLGTGGHGYTF. The CDR3 region has the DNA TGTGCCAGCAGACTTGGGACAGGGGGCCATGGCTACACCTTC. The variable domain in full, completed from reference TRBV5-4 and TRBJ1-2, reads ETGVTQSPTHLIKTRGQQVTLRCSSQSGHNTVSWYQQALGQGPQFIFQYYREEENGRGNFPPRFSGLQFPNYSSELNVNALELDDSALYLCASRLGTGGHGYTFGSGTRLTVV.